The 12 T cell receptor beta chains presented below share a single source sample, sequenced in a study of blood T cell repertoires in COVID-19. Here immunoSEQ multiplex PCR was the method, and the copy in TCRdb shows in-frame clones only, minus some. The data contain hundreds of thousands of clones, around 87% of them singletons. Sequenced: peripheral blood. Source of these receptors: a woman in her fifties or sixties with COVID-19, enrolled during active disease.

The CDR3 loop reads CASSRRAGGPSDEQFF. CDR3 DNA sequence: TGTGCCAGCTCGCGAAGGGCGGGAGGGCCCTCGGATGAGCAGTTCTTC. The chain carries TRBV18 and TRBJ2-1, with 9 bases matching TRBD2. J gave up 8 bases and V 6 bases, and 14 bases lay outside the gene matches. This CDR3 has 16 residues. In germline, CDR1 is KGHSH, CDR2 LQKENI. The full variable domain, in which reference TRBV18 and TRBJ2-1 provide the parts outside the CDR3, is NAGVMQNPRHLVRRRGQEARLRCSPMKGHSHVYWYRQLPEEGLKFMVYLQKENIIDESGMPKERFSAEFPKEGPSILRIQQVVRGDSAAYFCASSRRAGGPSDEQFFGPGTRLTVL.

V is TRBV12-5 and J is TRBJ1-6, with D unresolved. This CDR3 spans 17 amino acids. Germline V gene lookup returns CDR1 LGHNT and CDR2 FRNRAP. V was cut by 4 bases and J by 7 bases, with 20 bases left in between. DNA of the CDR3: TGTGCTAGTGGTTCGATTACCGCCGGGAGTTCAAATTCACCCCTCCACTTT. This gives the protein CASGSITAGSSNSPLHF.

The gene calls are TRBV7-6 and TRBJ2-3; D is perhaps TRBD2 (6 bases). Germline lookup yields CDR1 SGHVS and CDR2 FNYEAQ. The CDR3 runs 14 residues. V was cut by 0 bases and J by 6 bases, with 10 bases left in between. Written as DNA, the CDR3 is TGTGCCAGCAGCTTAGCCGGGGGTTTGGATACGCAGTATTTT. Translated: CASSLAGGLDTQYF.

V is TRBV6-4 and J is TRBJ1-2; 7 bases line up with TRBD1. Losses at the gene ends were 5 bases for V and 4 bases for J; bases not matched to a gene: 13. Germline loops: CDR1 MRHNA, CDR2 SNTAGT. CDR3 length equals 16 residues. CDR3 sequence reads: CASSPRQGPRFYGYTF. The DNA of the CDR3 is TGTGCCAGCAGTCCGAGACAGGGCCCCAGATTCTATGGCTACACCTTC.

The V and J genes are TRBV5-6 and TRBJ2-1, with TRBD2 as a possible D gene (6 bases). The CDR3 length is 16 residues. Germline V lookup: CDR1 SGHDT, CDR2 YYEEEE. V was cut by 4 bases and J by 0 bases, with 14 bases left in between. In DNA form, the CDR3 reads TGTGCCAGCAGCCCCGGCCTAGCGAGCTCCTACAATGAGCAGTTCTTC. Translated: CASSPGLASSYNEQFF.

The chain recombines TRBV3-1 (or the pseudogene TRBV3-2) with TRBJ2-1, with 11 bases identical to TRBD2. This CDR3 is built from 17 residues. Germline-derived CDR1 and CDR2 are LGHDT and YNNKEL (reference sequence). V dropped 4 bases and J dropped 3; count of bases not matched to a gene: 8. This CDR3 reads CASSLLRTSGLYNEQFF. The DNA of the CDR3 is TGTGCCAGCAGCCTGCTAAGGACTAGCGGGCTCTACAATGAGCAGTTCTTC.

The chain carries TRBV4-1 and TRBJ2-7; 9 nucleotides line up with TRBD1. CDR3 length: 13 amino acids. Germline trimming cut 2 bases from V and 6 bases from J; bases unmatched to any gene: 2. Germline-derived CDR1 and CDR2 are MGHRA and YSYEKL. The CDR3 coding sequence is TGCGCCAGCAGCCAAAACAGGGGGCGCGAGCAGTACTTC. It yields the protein CASSQNRGREQYF.

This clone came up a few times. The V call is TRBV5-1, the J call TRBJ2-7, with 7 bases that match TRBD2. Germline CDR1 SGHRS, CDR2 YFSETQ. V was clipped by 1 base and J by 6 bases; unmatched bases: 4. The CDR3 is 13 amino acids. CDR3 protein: CASSLSGDLEQYF. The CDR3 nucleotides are TGCGCCAGCAGCTTGAGCGGGGACCTCGAGCAGTACTTC.

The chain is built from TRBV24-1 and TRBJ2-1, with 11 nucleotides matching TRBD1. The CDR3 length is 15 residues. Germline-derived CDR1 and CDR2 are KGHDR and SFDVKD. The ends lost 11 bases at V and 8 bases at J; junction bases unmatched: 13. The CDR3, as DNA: TGTGCCATCGCGCCCCAGGGACAGGGGGTCGATGAGCAGTTCTTC. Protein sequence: CAIAPQGQGVDEQFF.

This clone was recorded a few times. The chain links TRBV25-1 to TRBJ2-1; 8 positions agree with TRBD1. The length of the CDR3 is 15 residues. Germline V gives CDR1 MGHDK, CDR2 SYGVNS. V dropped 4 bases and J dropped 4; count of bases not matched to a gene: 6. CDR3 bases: TGTGCCAGCAGTGTAGACAGGGGAACTTACAATGAGCAGTTCTTC. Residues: CASSVDRGTYNEQFF.

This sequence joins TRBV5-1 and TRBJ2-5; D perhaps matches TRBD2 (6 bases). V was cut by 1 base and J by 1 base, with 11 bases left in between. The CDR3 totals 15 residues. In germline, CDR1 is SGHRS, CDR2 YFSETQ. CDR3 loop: CASSLRAGTQETQYF. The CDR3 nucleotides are TGCGCCAGCAGCTTGAGGGCGGGGACCCAAGAGACCCAGTACTTC.

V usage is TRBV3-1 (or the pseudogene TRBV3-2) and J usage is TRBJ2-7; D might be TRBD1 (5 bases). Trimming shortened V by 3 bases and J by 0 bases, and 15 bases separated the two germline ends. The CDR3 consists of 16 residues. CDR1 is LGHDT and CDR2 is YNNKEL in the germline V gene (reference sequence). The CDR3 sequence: CASSHNLLGVSYEQYF. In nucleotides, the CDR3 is TGTGCCAGCAGCCATAATCTCCTAGGGGTCTCCTACGAGCAGTACTTC.